This TCR beta chain is drawn from a study of T cells in localized non-small cell lung cancer. CDR1 and CDR2 (germline): SEHNR, FQNEAQ (reference sequence). This CDR3 has 18 residues. The V and J ends lost 6 bases and 2 bases, in that order; junction bases with no gene match: 8. The assay was immunoSEQ multiplex PCR, and TCRdb's table has in-frame clones only and misses some. The table records some 82,000 clones, 60% to 85% of them present only once. Comments on this clone: Its antigen is unidentified.

Study-level findings and limits: In adjacent lung appeared a median approximately 61 of the top 100 tumor clones. Heterogeneity stays possible, as sequencing covered only one tumor region. Increased T cell density in blood showed an association with longer overall survival. Tumor trailed uninvolved adjacent lung in T cell clonality, which peaked there.

The V call is TRBV7-9, the J call TRBJ2-1, with 15 nucleotides matching TRBD2. The source material was PBMCs, sampled before any cancer treatment. This clonotype was sampled from a man aged 35-75 years with stage II squamous cell lung carcinoma. In DNA form, the CDR3 reads TGTGCCAGCAGACTGGGACTAGCGGGGGGCCTTACCTACAATGAGCAGTTCTTC. Protein: CASRLGLAGGLTYNEQFF. The variable domain in full, with the rest retrieved from reference TRBV7-9 and TRBJ2-1, is DTGVSQNPRHKITKRGQNVTFRCDPISEHNRLYWYRQTLGQGPEFLTYFQNEAQLEKSRLLSDRFSAERPKGSFSTLEIQRTEQGDSAMYLCASRLGLAGGLTYNEQFFGPGTRLTVL.